The entry below gives a single T cell receptor beta chain sequence along with its context. Its antigen is not known. This sample was included in a study of shared clonotypes between healthy human individuals. Findings and limits, study-wide: The generation probabilities recorded for non-shared clonotypes fell below those of clonotypes shared by all four donors. Several donors showed sharing of around 5% of naive CD4 clonotypes.

On sorted subsets, replicate PCRs used 200 to 250 ng DNA, or tens of thousands of T cell genomes. Per the original data handling: ImmunoSEQ sequences covered only the junction and lacked quality scores; filtering therefore differed. Clones were read by immunoSEQ multiplex PCR, and TCRdb kept only the in-frame ones, dropping some. V, J and clone size were drawn from that table, and D and trimming were deduced from the DNA. Of nearly 1,000,000 clones in the sample, more than 75% were seen once. The source is a man aged 18 to 29 in good health. Material for sequencing was memory CD4+ T cells sorted from blood. Subset noted: CD45RA-negative fraction.

CDR3 sequence: CSVARDTGNTIYF. The CDR3 DNA sequence: TGCAGCGTTGCCAGGGACACTGGAAACACCATATATTTT. V is TRBV29-1 and J is TRBJ1-3; possible D gene TRBD1, 6 bases. This CDR3 has 13 residues. Germline V lookup: CDR1 SQVTM, CDR2 ANQGSEA. Trimming left V 4 bases short and J 2 bases short, with 9 bases between.